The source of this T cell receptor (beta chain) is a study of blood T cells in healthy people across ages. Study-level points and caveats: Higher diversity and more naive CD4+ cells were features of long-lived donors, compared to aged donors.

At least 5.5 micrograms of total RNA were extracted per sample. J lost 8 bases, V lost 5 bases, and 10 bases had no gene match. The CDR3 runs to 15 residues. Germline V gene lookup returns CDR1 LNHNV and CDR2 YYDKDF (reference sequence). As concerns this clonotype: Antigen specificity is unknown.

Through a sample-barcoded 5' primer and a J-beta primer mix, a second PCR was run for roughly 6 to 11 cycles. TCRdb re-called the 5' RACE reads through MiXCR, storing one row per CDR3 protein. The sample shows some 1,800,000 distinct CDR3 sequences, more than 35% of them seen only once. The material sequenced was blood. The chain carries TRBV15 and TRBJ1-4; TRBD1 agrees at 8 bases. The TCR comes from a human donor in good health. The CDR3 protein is CATSGTSTGDEKLFF. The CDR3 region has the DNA TGTGCCACCAGCGGAACCTCGACAGGGGACGAAAAACTGTTTTTT.